The 25 T cell receptor beta chains in this list originate from one sample, sequenced in a study of human T cells and chemical hapten exposure. TCRdb reprocessed the 5' RACE reads via MiXCR and lists one record per CDR3 protein. The sample holds about 140,000 distinct CDR3 sequences, approximately 4% seen once. Before extraction, the whole blood was not fractionated, and total RNA was taken from it. These receptors originate from a female donor in good health.

The sample holds a few counts of this clonotype. The chain carries TRBV29-1 and TRBJ2-5, with a weak D call TRBD1 (5 bases). The germline V gene encodes CDR1 SQVTM and CDR2 ANQGSEA. Trimming pared 4 bases from V and 2 bases from J, leaving 8 bases between. CDR3 length: 12 amino acids. CDR3 coding DNA: TGCAGCGTTGGGGCAGGGCAAGAGACCCAGTACTTC. It encodes CSVGAGQETQYF.

This clonotype was counted many times. The chain recombines TRBV9 with TRBJ1-6; tentatively, D is TRBD1 (5 bases). CDR3 size: 14 residues. The germline V gene has CDR1 SGDLS and CDR2 YYNGEE. Between the trimmed V and J ends, which lost 0 bases and 7 bases, there was a span of 8 bases. CDR3 sequence reads: CASSVAGFNSPLHF. The CDR3 DNA reads TGTGCCAGCAGCGTAGCAGGGTTCAATTCACCCCTCCACTTT. The complete variable domain, with remaining parts taken from reference TRBV9 and TRBJ1-6, reads DSGVTQTPKHLITATGQRVTLRCSPRSGDLSVYWYQQSLDQGLQFLIQYYNGEERAKGNILERFSAQQFPDLHSELNLSSLELGDSALYFCASSVAGFNSPLHFGNGTRLTVT.

This clonotype has a count of ten or more. The chain carries TRBV7-2 and TRBJ1-5; weak D call: TRBD1 (5 bases). CDR1 SGHTA and CDR2 FQGNSA come from the germline V gene. The CDR3 length is 17 residues. Trimming cost V 1 base and J 4 bases, with 17 bases left between them. CDR3 sequence (DNA): TGTGCCAGCAGCTTAGGGGGCGGGGGGTGGTTTAATCAGCCCCAGCATTTT. It yields the protein CASSLGGGGWFNQPQHF.

Ten or more counts support this clonotype. This rearrangement joins TRBV9 to TRBJ2-7; 7 bases are shared with TRBD2. The CDR3 is 14 residues long. V shed 0 bases and J 6 bases; nucleotides not matched to a gene: 6. Germline CDR1 SGDLS, CDR2 YYNGEE. CDR3 bases: TGTGCCAGCAGCGTAGAACCGGGGGGTGGCGAGCAGTACTTC. Amino acids: CASSVEPGGGEQYF.

The J gene is TRBJ2-3, the V gene TRBV7-8; D perhaps matches TRBD1 (5 bases). Germline-derived CDR1 and CDR2 are SGHVS and FQNEAQ. This CDR3 has 16 residues. The V end lost 6 bases, the J end lost 0 bases, and 16 bases lay between the germline ends. The DNA of the CDR3 is TGTGCCAGCAGGCTGATGACAGCCGCTAGCACAGATACGCAGTATTTT. Its protein is CASRLMTAASTDTQYF.

This clonotype was observed many times. The J gene is TRBJ2-6, the V gene TRBV7-2; D is unclear. The CDR3 contains 16 residues. Trimming removed 4 bases from V and 0 bases from J, with 10 bases in between. The V gene's germline CDR1 is SGHTA and CDR2 FQGNSA. CDR3 residues: CASSYYLRSGANVLTF. CDR3 nucleotides: TGTGCCAGCAGCTACTACCTACGCTCTGGGGCCAACGTCCTGACTTTC. Combining the CDR3 with reference TRBV7-2 and TRBJ2-6 gives the whole variable domain GAGVSQSPSNKVTEKGKDVELRCDPISGHTALYWYRQSLGQGLEFLIYFQGNSAPDKSGLPSDRFSAERTGGSVSTLTIQRTQQEDSAVYLCASSYYLRSGANVLTFGAGSRLTVL.

This rearrangement joins TRBV20-1 to TRBJ1-4, with D tentatively TRBD1 (6 bases). The CDR3 spans 13 residues. CDR1 is DFQATT and CDR2 is SNEGSKA in the germline V gene (reference sequence). DNA for the CDR3: TGCAGCGCCCGAGGACAGTTAAATGAAAAACTGTTTTTT. Translation: CSARGQLNEKLFF.

This chain joins TRBV2 and TRBJ1-5; D gene unclear. Germline V lookup: CDR1 SNHLY, CDR2 FYNNEI. This CDR3 has 13 amino acids. Deletions cut 4 bases from V and 4 bases from J, with 8 bases between. The CDR3 reads CASSALKNQPQHF. The CDR3 region has the DNA TGTGCCAGCAGTGCCCTCAAAAATCAGCCCCAGCATTTT.

This clonotype came up many times. The J gene is TRBJ2-2, the V gene TRBV9; the match to TRBD1 covers 10 bases. Germline V CDR1 and CDR2: SGDLS, YYNGEE. The J segment lost 6 bases and the V segment lost 7 bases, leaving 6 bases of the junction unmatched. The length of the CDR3 is 14 residues. The CDR3 sequence is CASGGTGAAGELFF. CDR3 nucleotides: TGTGCCAGCGGGGGGACAGGGGCCGCCGGGGAGCTGTTTTTT. Complete variable domain (other parts from reference TRBV9 and TRBJ2-2): DSGVTQTPKHLITATGQRVTLRCSPRSGDLSVYWYQQSLDQGLQFLIQYYNGEERAKGNILERFSAQQFPDLHSELNLSSLELGDSALYFCASGGTGAAGELFFGEGSRLTVL.

This clonotype was counted only a few times. The V call is TRBV20-1, the J call TRBJ1-3; D is possibly TRBD1 (5 bases). V dropped 3 bases and J dropped 0 bases, with 15 bases sitting between them. Germline CDR1 and CDR2: DFQATT and SNEGSKA (reference sequence). There are 16 residues in the CDR3. The CDR3 loop reads CSASTPTAISGNTIYF. The CDR3, as DNA: TGCAGTGCTAGCACCCCGACAGCCATCTCTGGAAACACCATATATTTT.

This clonotype was counted many times. The rearrangement joins TRBV19 to TRBJ1-6; D unclear. V was shortened by 3 bases and J by 7 bases, with 7 bases between the two germline ends. CDR1 is LNHDA and CDR2 is SQIVND in the germline V gene (reference sequence). The CDR3 totals 13 residues. The CDR3 region has the DNA TGTGCCAGTAGTATCAGCATGAATTCACCCCTCCACTTT. Translation: CASSISMNSPLHF.

This clonotype was counted many times. The chain recombines TRBV2 with TRBJ2-2; D uncertain. The CDR3 length is 15 residues. Per germline, CDR1 SNHLY and CDR2 FYNNEI. V gave up 1 base and J gave up 7 bases, with 13 bases separating them. CDR3 loop: CASSEVWGCGGELFF. In DNA, the CDR3 is TGTGCCAGCAGTGAAGTTTGGGGATGTGGCGGGGAGCTGTTTTTT.

This clonotype was observed many times. The V gene is TRBV5-1, the J gene TRBJ2-1; 7 bases agree with TRBD2. Trimming took 1 base from V and 10 from J; bases not matched to a gene: 8. Germline CDR1 reads SGHRS; CDR2 reads YFSETQ. CDR3 length: 14 amino acids. The CDR3 region is CASSLMGRGEEQFF. DNA for the CDR3: TGCGCCAGCAGCTTGATGGGGAGGGGTGAAGAGCAGTTCTTC.

Ten or more counts support this clonotype. This chain links TRBV6-5 with TRBJ1-4; no clear D gene. CDR1 and CDR2 (germline): MNHEY, SVGAGI. CDR3 length equals 14 residues. The V and J ends lost 2 bases and 4 bases respectively, with 8 bases between them. CDR3 sequence: CASSYGQFNEKLFF. CDR3 DNA: TGTGCCAGCAGTTACGGGCAGTTTAATGAAAAACTGTTTTTT.

This clonotype appeared many times. The rearrangement links TRBV19 to TRBJ2-2, with 9 bases fitting TRBD2. This CDR3 is built from 14 residues. J lost 6 bases, V lost 7 bases, and 6 bases had no gene match. Germline V gene data show CDR1 as LNHDA and CDR2 as SQIVND (reference sequence). The CDR3 loop reads CASIGGGAAGELFF. CDR3 bases: TGTGCCAGTATTGGCGGGGGGGCCGCCGGGGAGCTGTTTTTT.

This clonotype was detected ten times or more. The chain couples TRBV29-1 to TRBJ2-7; weak D call: TRBD1 (5 bases). This CDR3 spans 13 amino acids. The germline V gene encodes CDR1 SQVTM and CDR2 ANQGSEA. The germline V and J ends were trimmed by 3 bases and 5 bases, with 14 bases remaining between them. The CDR3 DNA sequence: TGCAGCGTTGACGATTCCAGGGAAGACGAGCAGTACTTC. It translates to CSVDDSREDEQYF.

This clonotype appeared many times. This chain connects TRBV10-3 to TRBJ1-1; D remains ambiguous. V was shortened by 1 base and J by 10 bases, with 19 bases between the two germline ends. Germline-derived CDR1 and CDR2 are ENHRY and SYGVKD. The CDR3 runs 15 residues. The CDR3 bases are TGTGCCATCAGTGAGTATCATTGGATAGGCTTCGGAGCTTTCTTT. Translation: CAISEYHWIGFGAFF.

This clonotype occurred many times. This rearrangement joins TRBV7-3 to TRBJ2-6; D call uncertain. Per germline, CDR1 SGHTA and CDR2 FQGTGA. The CDR3 has 15 amino acids. Trimming left V 5 bases short and J 4 bases short, with 12 bases between. In DNA, the CDR3 is TGTGCCAGCAGCGCTAAGGGATCAGGGGCCAACGTCCTGACTTTC. It yields the protein CASSAKGSGANVLTF.

This clonotype was recorded at least ten times. The chain uses TRBV10-3 and TRBJ1-5; maybe TRBD1 (5 bases). Trimming took off 6 bases at V and 0 bases at J, with 12 bases between the two ends. The germline V gene encodes CDR1 ENHRY and CDR2 SYGVKD. This CDR3 spans 15 amino acids. The CDR3 protein is CAISEGRGSNQPQHF. The DNA of the CDR3 is TGTGCCATCAGCGAGGGACGGGGTAGCAATCAGCCCCAGCATTTT.

The sample holds many counts of this clonotype. V is TRBV12-3 or TRBV12-4 and J is TRBJ2-2; D unresolved. The CDR3 extends over 14 amino acids. V was shortened by 6 bases and J by 0 bases, with 8 bases between the two germline ends. CDR3 in DNA: TGTGCCAGCAGCCCCGGAACGAACACCGGGGAGCTGTTTTTT. Translating it yields CASSPGTNTGELFF.

Many counts were recorded for this clonotype. The CDR3, as DNA: TGTGCCAGCAGCCTCGGAGGGACGTACAACAATGAGCAGTTCTTC. Amino acid sequence: CASSLGGTYNNEQFF. The chain uses TRBV7-7 and TRBJ2-1; the D gene is possibly TRBD2 (6 bases). V lost 5 bases to trimming and J lost 5 bases, with 16 bases between them. This CDR3 has 15 amino acids. The V gene's germline CDR1 is SSHAT and CDR2 FNYEAQ (reference sequence).

This clonotype was recorded at least ten times. This rearrangement joins TRBV7-3 to TRBJ1-3; D not resolved. Trimming stripped 5 bases from V and 0 bases from J, with 17 bases between. This CDR3 region has 17 residues. Germline CDR1 and CDR2: SGHTA and FQGTGA. The CDR3 sequence: CASSPHPRTRSGNTIYF. DNA for the CDR3: TGTGCCAGCAGCCCCCACCCACGGACCCGCTCTGGAAACACCATATATTTT. The full variable domain, rest sourced from reference TRBV7-3 and TRBJ1-3, is GAGVSQTPSNKVTEKGKYVELRCDPISGHTALYWYRQSLGQGPEFLIYFQGTGAADDSGLPNDRFFAVRPEGSVSTLKIQRTERGDSAVYLCASSPHPRTRSGNTIYFGEGSWLTVV.

This clonotype has ten or more counts. V and J are TRBV10-3 and TRBJ1-4; D is uncertain. The V end was cut by 0 bases, the J end by 2 bases, with 7 bases between. From germline, CDR1 is ENHRY and CDR2 SYGVKD. CDR3 size: 15 residues. CDR3 amino acids: CAISESLATNEKLFF. For the CDR3, the DNA is TGTGCCATCAGTGAGTCTTTGGCGACTAATGAAAAACTGTTTTTT.

This clonotype was observed at least ten times. The chain carries TRBV27 and TRBJ2-5; TRBD2 agrees at 9 bases. Unmatched junction bases numbered 15, after V lost 5 bases and J lost 5 bases. This CDR3 spans 17 amino acids. CDR1 is MNHEY and CDR2 is SMNVEV in the germline V gene (reference sequence). CDR3 sequence: CASSGTSIRGHRETQYF. In DNA form, the CDR3 reads TGTGCCAGCAGTGGGACTAGCATCCGGGGCCACCGGGAGACCCAGTACTTC.

The table lists this clonotype with many counts. This chain connects TRBV7-9 to TRBJ1-2; maybe TRBD1 (5 bases). In germline, CDR1 is SEHNR, CDR2 FQNEAQ (reference sequence). The V end was cut by 3 bases, the J end by 10 bases, with 30 bases between. CDR3 length: 18 residues. CDR3 in amino acids: CASSLQTVGSGSQGVYTF. CDR3 DNA: TGTGCCAGCAGCTTGCAGACAGTAGGGTCAGGTTCGCAAGGTGTCTACACCTTC. The full variable domain, its missing parts supplied by reference TRBV7-9 and TRBJ1-2, is DTGVSQNPRHKITKRGQNVTFRCDPISEHNRLYWYRQTLGQGPEFLTYFQNEAQLEKSRLLSDRFSAERPKGSFSTLEIQRTEQGDSAMYLCASSLQTVGSGSQGVYTFGSGTRLTVV.